Below, one TCR beta chain is given with its context. No antigen is known for it. CDR1 and CDR2 (germline): SNHLY, FYNNEI. Trimming took 5 bases from V and 5 from J; bases not matched to a gene: 9. This CDR3 has 15 amino acids. Noted time point: pre-sensitization, week 0. The treatment: therapeutic diphenylcyclopropenone sensitization with weekly scalp DPC. This entry comes from a study of human T cells and chemical hapten exposure. At the level of the study: Per-sample TCR yield variability stemmed mainly from small pooled library volume differences.

TCRdb re-derived calls from the RACE reads in MiXCR, one entry per CDR3 protein. Of about 300,000 distinct CDR3 sequences in the sample, around 5% are singletons; the top ten hold over 6.5%. General study results and limits: In comparison with controls, expanded TCRs gave rise to a significantly larger number of large CDR3 similarity clusters. Donors, who had alopecia, may show an immune response that differs from healthy people's. The number of TCRs above 1 in 1000 frequency did not change after DPC sensitization.

The chain uses TRBV2 and TRBJ2-4; 7 bases are shared with TRBD1. This receptor was taken from a woman aged 18-29 years with alopecia areata. Some clones in this sample may be carry-over from other donors' samples. The source material was whole blood, sampled in connection with sensitization to the hapten diphenylcyclopropenone (DPC). Written as DNA, the CDR3 is TGTGCCAGCAGTAAGGGACAGCTAACGCAAAACATTCAGTACTTC. Amino acid sequence: CASSKGQLTQNIQYF.